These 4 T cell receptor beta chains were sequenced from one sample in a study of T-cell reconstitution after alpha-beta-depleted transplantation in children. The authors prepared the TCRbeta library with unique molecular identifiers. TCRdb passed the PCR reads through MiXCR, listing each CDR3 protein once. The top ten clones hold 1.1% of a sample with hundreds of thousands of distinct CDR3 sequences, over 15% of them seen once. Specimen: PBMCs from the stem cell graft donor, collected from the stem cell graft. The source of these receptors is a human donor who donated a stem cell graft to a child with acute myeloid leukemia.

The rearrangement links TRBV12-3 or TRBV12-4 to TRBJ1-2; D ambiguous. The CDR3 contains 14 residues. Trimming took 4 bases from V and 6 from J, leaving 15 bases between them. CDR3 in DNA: TGTGCCAGCAGTTACCGAACCACATGGGATGGCTACACCTTC. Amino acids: CASSYRTTWDGYTF.

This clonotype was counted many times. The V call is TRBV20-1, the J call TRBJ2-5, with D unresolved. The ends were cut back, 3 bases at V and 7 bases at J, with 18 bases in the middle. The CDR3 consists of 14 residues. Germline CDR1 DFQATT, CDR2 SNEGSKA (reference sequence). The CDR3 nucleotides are TGCAGTGCTAGGAGAGATAGGCTCGGTGGGACCCAGTACTTC. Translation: CSARRDRLGGTQYF.

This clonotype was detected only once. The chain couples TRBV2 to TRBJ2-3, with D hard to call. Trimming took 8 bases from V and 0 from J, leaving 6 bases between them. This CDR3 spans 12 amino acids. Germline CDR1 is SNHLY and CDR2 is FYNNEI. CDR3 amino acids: CASATSTDTQYF. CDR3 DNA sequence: TGTGCCAGCGCCACCAGCACAGATACGCAGTATTTT.

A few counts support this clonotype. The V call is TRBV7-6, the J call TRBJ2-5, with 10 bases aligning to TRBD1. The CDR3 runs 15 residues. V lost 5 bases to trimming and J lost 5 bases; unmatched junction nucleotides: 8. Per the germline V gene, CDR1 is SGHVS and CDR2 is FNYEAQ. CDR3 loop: CASSQSTGGIETQYF. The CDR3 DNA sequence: TGTGCCAGCAGCCAGTCGACAGGGGGCATTGAGACCCAGTACTTC.